Below are 28 T cell receptor beta chains sequenced from a single sample in a study of shared clonotypes between healthy human individuals. The table came from immunoSEQ multiplex PCR; TCRdb's copy has only in-frame clones and leaves some out. The table lists around 2.3 million clones, approximately 95% of them singletons. Material: naive CD4+ T cells sorted from blood. Noted subset: CD45RA+ positively selected. The receptors here all came from a man between 18 and 35 years old in good health.

V and J are TRBV10-3 and TRBJ2-7; 14 bases are a match to TRBD2. In germline, CDR1 is ENHRY, CDR2 SYGVKD. The CDR3 has 16 amino acids. The V gene end was trimmed by 6 bases and the J gene end by 3 bases; junction bases not matched to a gene: 7. The CDR3 loop is CAISPSGLAGGYEQYF. CDR3 coding DNA: TGTGCCATCAGCCCTTCAGGACTAGCGGGGGGCTACGAGCAGTACTTC.

This chain links TRBV19 with TRBJ1-1, with a possible D match to TRBD1 (6 bases). The CDR3 covers 15 residues. Trimming took off 6 bases at V and 2 bases at J, with 16 bases between the two ends. Germline CDR1 is LNHDA and CDR2 is SQIVND (reference sequence). DNA for the CDR3: TGTGCCAGTAGCACGCCCGCAGGGGCCAACACTGAAGCTTTCTTT. Translating it yields CASSTPAGANTEAFF. The whole variable domain, filled in from reference TRBV19 and TRBJ1-1, reads DGGITQSPKYLFRKEGQNVTLSCEQNLNHDAMYWYRQDPGQGLRLIYYSQIVNDFQKGDIAEGYSVSREKKESFPLTVTSAQKNPTAFYLCASSTPAGANTEAFFGQGTRLTVV.

The genes are TRBV5-1 and TRBJ2-5; TRBD2 matches at 12 bases. The CDR3 loop spans 17 amino acids. V trimming: 3 bases; J trimming: 0 bases; junction bases outside the gene matches: 6. From germline, CDR1 is SGHRS and CDR2 YFSETQ. CDR3 in DNA: TGCGCCAGCAGCTCAACTAGCGGGGGGACGTACCAAGAGACCCAGTACTTC. Translation gives CASSSTSGGTYQETQYF.

V gene TRBV21-1 combines with J gene TRBJ1-1. TRBV21-1 is tagged as a pseudogene. CDR3 length equals 11 residues. DNA for the CDR3: TGTGCCAGCAGCGAAGGTCGAGAAGCTTTCTTT. Residues: CASSEGREAFF.

The chain links TRBV11-2 to TRBJ2-3; 10 bases fit TRBD2. The CDR3 is 16 residues long. CDR1 and CDR2 from the germline V gene are SGHAT and FQNNGV. The ends lost 4 bases at V and 1 base at J; junction bases unmatched: 5. For the CDR3, the DNA is TGTGCCAGCAGCTCTACTAGCGGGGTCGGCACAGATACGCAGTATTTT. Protein: CASSSTSGVGTDTQYF.

This chain links TRBV7-5 with TRBJ1-4; the table names TRBD1, a call not compared with the DNA. TRBV7-5 is listed as a pseudogene. The CDR3 has 17 residues. The CDR3 sequence is CARSFVTQQVPNEKLFF. The DNA of the CDR3 is TGTGCCAGAAGCTTTGTTACTCAACAGGTACCGAATGAAAAACTGTTTTTT.

As regards this clone: The sample carries other DNA sequences with the same CDR3. V gene TRBV20-1 combines with J gene TRBJ2-5; the D is unclear. The CDR3 spans 11 residues. Germline assignment: CDR1 DFQATT and CDR2 SNEGSKA (reference sequence). V was cut by 3 bases and J by 4 bases, with 6 bases left in between. CDR3 region: CSARDLETQYF. DNA of the CDR3: TGCAGTGCTAGGGATCTAGAGACCCAGTACTTC.

V and J are TRBV19 and TRBJ2-1; TRBD2 matches at 11 bases. Germline V gene sequence: CDR1 LNHDA, CDR2 SQIVND (reference sequence). The CDR3 is 16 residues long. V shed 4 bases, J shed 8 bases, and the junction held 10 bases outside the gene matches. The CDR3 is CASSKGSGRAADEQFF. The CDR3 DNA follows: TGTGCCAGTAGTAAAGGTAGCGGGAGGGCCGCGGATGAGCAGTTCTTC. Complete variable domain (other parts from reference TRBV19 and TRBJ2-1): DGGITQSPKYLFRKEGQNVTLSCEQNLNHDAMYWYRQDPGQGLRLIYYSQIVNDFQKGDIAEGYSVSREKKESFPLTVTSAQKNPTAFYLCASSKGSGRAADEQFFGPGTRLTVL.

The chain combines TRBV18 with TRBJ2-2; 7 bases are a match to TRBD2. The CDR3 is 13 amino acids. Per the germline V gene, CDR1 is KGHSH and CDR2 is LQKENI. J gave up 5 bases and V 4 bases, and 1 base lay outside the gene matches. As DNA, the CDR3 is TGTGCCAGCTCACGGACTAGTACCGGGGAGCTGTTTTTT. Translated: CASSRTSTGELFF.

The chain is built from TRBV5-1 and TRBJ2-2; no reliable D call. Germline V CDR1 and CDR2: SGHRS, YFSETQ. Trimming shortened V by 2 bases and J by 1 base, and 9 bases separated the two germline ends. The length of the CDR3 is 15 residues. The CDR3 here is CASSLGHKNTGELFF. The CDR3 DNA reads TGCGCCAGCAGCTTAGGTCATAAGAACACCGGGGAGCTGTTTTTT.

The genes are TRBV6-1 and TRBJ2-5; 7 positions agree with TRBD1. Germline V gives CDR1 MNHNS, CDR2 SASEGT. This CDR3 spans 14 amino acids. V was clipped by 5 bases and J by 5 bases; unmatched bases: 8. The CDR3 bases are TGTGCCAGCAGTCCCACAGGGGTGTGGGAGACCCAGTACTTC. This gives the protein CASSPTGVWETQYF.

This chain links TRBV7-2 with TRBJ2-3; 7 positions match TRBD2. Trimming removed 6 bases from V and 1 base from J; junction bases left unmatched: 7. The CDR3 runs 15 residues. Looked up from germline, CDR1 is SGHTA and CDR2 is FQGNSA. CDR3 sequence reads: CASSLWGGGTDTQYF. The CDR3 region has the DNA TGTGCCAGCAGTCTGTGGGGAGGGGGCACAGATACGCAGTATTTT.

The chain carries TRBV27 and TRBJ1-5, with TRBD1 as a possible D gene (5 bases). Germline V gene sequence: CDR1 MNHEY, CDR2 SMNVEV (reference sequence). The CDR3 has 15 residues. The ends were cut back, 4 bases at V and 1 base at J, with 11 bases in the middle. CDR3 nucleotides: TGTGCCAGCAGTTCTGGCTCAGGGAGCAATCAGCCCCAGCATTTT. Translation: CASSSGSGSNQPQHF.

The chain couples TRBV6-6 to TRBJ2-7; D gene ambiguous. V was clipped by 2 bases and J by 0 bases, with 8 bases between them. Per germline, CDR1 MNHNY and CDR2 SVGAGI (reference sequence). This CDR3 has 14 amino acids. The CDR3 DNA follows: TGTGCCAGCAGTTACGGTGGGGTCTCCTACGAGCAGTACTTC. This codes for CASSYGGVSYEQYF.

The V call is TRBV28, the J call TRBJ1-1; D may be TRBD1 (5 bases). There are 18 residues in the CDR3. V was shortened by 1 base and J by 1 base, with 19 bases between the two germline ends. Germline CDR1 MDHEN, CDR2 SYDVKM. The CDR3 sequence is CASSLYFSGRFPNTEAFF. DNA for the CDR3: TGTGCCAGCAGTTTATACTTTTCGGGGCGGTTCCCGAACACTGAAGCTTTCTTT.

The count of this clone is one. The J gene is TRBJ2-5, the V gene TRBV2; 10 bases line up with TRBD1. CDR1 SNHLY and CDR2 FYNNEI come from the germline V gene. This CDR3 has 14 residues. V was clipped by 5 bases and J by 5 bases; unmatched bases: 5. CDR3 in DNA: TGTGCCAGCAGTACCGGGACAGGGGATGAGACCCAGTACTTC. This sequence encodes CASSTGTGDETQYF.

The genes are TRBV7-6 and TRBJ2-2; 9 bases fit TRBD2. Trimming at V came to 1 base and at J to 0 bases, leaving 6 bases not matched to a gene. The CDR3 is 18 amino acids. Germline V CDR1 and CDR2: SGHVS, FNYEAQ. In DNA form, the CDR3 reads TGTGCCAGCAGCTTAGACACAGCGGGGGGCGCGAACACCGGGGAGCTGTTTTTT. This sequence encodes CASSLDTAGGANTGELFF.

The gene calls are TRBV10-3 and TRBJ1-3, with 8 positions matching TRBD1. Germline assignment: CDR1 ENHRY and CDR2 SYGVKD. This CDR3 comprises 19 residues. The J segment lost 0 bases and the V segment lost 7 bases, leaving 17 bases of the junction unmatched. CDR3 loop: CAITNMPGTGESSGNTIYF. The CDR3 DNA reads as TGTGCCATCACCAATATGCCTGGGACAGGCGAGAGCTCTGGAAACACCATATATTTT.

This rearrangement joins TRBV9 to TRBJ2-7; D unresolved. Between the trimmed V and J ends, which lost 0 bases and 7 bases, there was a span of 17 bases. Per germline, CDR1 SGDLS and CDR2 YYNGEE. CDR3 length equals 15 residues. DNA for the CDR3: TGTGCCAGCAGCGTAGGAGTAGCCAAGTCGGAGGAGCAGTACTTC. Translating it yields CASSVGVAKSEEQYF.

This sequence joins TRBV6-1 and TRBJ2-7, with D hard to call. The CDR3 has 10 amino acids. Germline loops: CDR1 MNHNS, CDR2 SASEGT. V lost 0 bases to trimming and J lost 12 bases, with 6 bases between them. CDR3 coding DNA: TGTGCCAGCAGTGAAGCGGTACCGTACTTC. Its translation is CASSEAVPYF.

This chain uses TRBV5-1 with TRBJ2-1; 7 bases map to TRBD2. The junction had 5 bases not matched to a gene; V was cut back by 1 base and J by 13 bases. Germline CDR1 is SGHRS and CDR2 is YFSETQ. The CDR3 is 12 residues long. CDR3 in DNA: TGCGCCAGCAGCTTGAGGCGGGAGAACCAGTTCTTC. This translates into CASSLRRENQFF.

The V and J genes are TRBV28 and TRBJ1-1; tentative D call: TRBD1 (5 bases). The germline V gene has CDR1 MDHEN and CDR2 SYDVKM. CDR3 size: 10 residues. The V and J ends lost 9 bases and 6 bases respectively, with 8 bases between them. CDR3 coding DNA: TGTGCCAGTACAGGAGCTGAAGCTTTCTTT. Its protein is CASTGAEAFF.

The V and J genes are TRBV7-2 and TRBJ1-5; 8 nucleotides align to TRBD1. Losses at the gene ends were 5 bases for V and 4 bases for J; bases not matched to a gene: 4. There are 14 residues in the CDR3. The germline CDR1 and CDR2 sequences are SGHTA and FQGNSA. CDR3: CASSPRQGNQPQHF. In nucleotides, the CDR3 is TGTGCCAGCAGCCCCCGACAGGGGAATCAGCCCCAGCATTTT.

This sequence joins TRBV15 and TRBJ1-3, with 7 nucleotides matching TRBD1. The V gene end was trimmed by 3 bases and the J gene end by 0 bases; junction bases not matched to a gene: 8. The CDR3 spans 17 residues. Germline-derived CDR1 and CDR2 are LNHNV and YYDKDF (reference sequence). The CDR3 loop is CATSRSLDRSSGNTIYF. The CDR3 DNA is TGTGCCACCAGCAGGAGCCTGGACAGGTCCTCTGGAAACACCATATATTTT.

This clone was observed a single time. The chain combines TRBV10-2 with TRBJ2-1; 15 bases agree with TRBD2. The CDR3 sequence is 17 residues long. In germline, CDR1 is WSHSY, CDR2 SAAADI. V shed 4 bases, J shed 8 bases, and the junction held 9 bases outside the gene matches. This CDR3 is CASSGAGLAGGLDEQFF. The DNA of the CDR3 is TGCGCCAGCAGTGGTGCAGGACTAGCGGGGGGGCTGGATGAGCAGTTCTTC.

The chain's CDR3 is CASSESDRGEQFF. For the CDR3, the DNA is TGCGCCAGCAGTGAGTCCGACAGGGGAGAGCAGTTCTTC. This chain uses TRBV10-1 with TRBJ2-1; TRBD1 aligns across 8 bases. V lost 0 bases and J lost 10; bases outside the gene matches: 2. The CDR3 has 13 residues. The germline V gene has CDR1 WNHNN and CDR2 SYGVQD (reference sequence).

In DNA form, the CDR3 reads TGCGCCAGCAGCTTGGCCCGGGACGAGCAGTACTTC. This gives the protein CASSLARDEQYF. V usage is TRBV5-1 and J usage is TRBJ2-7; D remains ambiguous. This CDR3 has 12 amino acids. The germline V gene has CDR1 SGHRS and CDR2 YFSETQ. V lost 0 bases to trimming and J lost 5 bases, with 6 bases between them.

This sequence joins TRBV30 and TRBJ2-7; TRBD1 aligns across 9 bases. Germline CDR1 is GTSNPN and CDR2 is SVGIG (reference sequence). The CDR3 runs 13 residues. Losses at the gene ends were 8 bases for V and 2 bases for J; bases not matched to a gene: 7. The CDR3 protein is CALDGTGTYEQYF. The CDR3 nucleotides are TGTGCCCTGGACGGGACAGGGACCTACGAGCAGTACTTC.